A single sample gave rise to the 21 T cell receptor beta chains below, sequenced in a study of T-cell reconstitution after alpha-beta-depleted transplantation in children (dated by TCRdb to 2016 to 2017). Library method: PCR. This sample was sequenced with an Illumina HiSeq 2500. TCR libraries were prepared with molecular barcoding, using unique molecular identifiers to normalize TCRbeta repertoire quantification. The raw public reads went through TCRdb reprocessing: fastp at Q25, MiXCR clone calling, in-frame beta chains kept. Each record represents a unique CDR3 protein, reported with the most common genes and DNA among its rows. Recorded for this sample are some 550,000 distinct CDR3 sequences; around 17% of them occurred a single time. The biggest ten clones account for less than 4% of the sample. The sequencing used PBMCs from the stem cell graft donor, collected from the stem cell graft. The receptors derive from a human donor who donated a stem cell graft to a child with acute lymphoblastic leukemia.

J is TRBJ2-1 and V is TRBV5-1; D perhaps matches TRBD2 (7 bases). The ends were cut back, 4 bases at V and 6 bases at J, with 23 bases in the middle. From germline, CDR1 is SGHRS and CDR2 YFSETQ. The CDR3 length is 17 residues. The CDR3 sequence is CASSRRGARGYANEQFF. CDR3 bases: TGCGCCAGCAGCCGACGGGGGGCGCGGGGATACGCCAATGAGCAGTTCTTC.

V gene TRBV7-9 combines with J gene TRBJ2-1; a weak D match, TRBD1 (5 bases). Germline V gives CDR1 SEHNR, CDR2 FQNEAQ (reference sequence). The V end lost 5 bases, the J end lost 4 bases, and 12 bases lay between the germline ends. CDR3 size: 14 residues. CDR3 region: CASSQGLGYNEQFF. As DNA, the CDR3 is TGTGCCAGCAGCCAGGGTTTGGGGTACAATGAGCAGTTCTTC.

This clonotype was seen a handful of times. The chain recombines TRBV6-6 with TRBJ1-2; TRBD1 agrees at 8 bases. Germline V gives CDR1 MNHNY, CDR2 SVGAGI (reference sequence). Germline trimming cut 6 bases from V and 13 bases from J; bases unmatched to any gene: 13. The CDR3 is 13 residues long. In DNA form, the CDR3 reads TGTGCCAGCAGCCCGGACAGGGTAACACCAGGCACCTTC. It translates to CASSPDRVTPGTF.

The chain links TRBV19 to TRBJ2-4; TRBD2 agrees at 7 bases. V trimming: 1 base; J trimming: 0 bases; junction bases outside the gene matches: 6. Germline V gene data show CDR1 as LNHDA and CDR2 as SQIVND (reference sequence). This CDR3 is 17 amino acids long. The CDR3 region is CASSIVGGARAKNIQYF. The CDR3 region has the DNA TGTGCCAGTAGTATAGTGGGAGGGGCCCGAGCCAAAAACATTCAGTACTTC.

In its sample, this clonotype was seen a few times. As DNA, the CDR3 is TGTGCCAGCACCTCTTCTAGCGGGAGTTTAGTGACAGATACGCAGTATTTT. As protein: CASTSSSGSLVTDTQYF. The genes are TRBV11-2 and TRBJ2-3; TRBD2 matches 10 bases. Germline loops: CDR1 SGHAT, CDR2 FQNNGV. This CDR3 spans 17 amino acids. The V segment lost 7 bases and the J segment 3 bases; nucleotides outside the gene matches: 13.

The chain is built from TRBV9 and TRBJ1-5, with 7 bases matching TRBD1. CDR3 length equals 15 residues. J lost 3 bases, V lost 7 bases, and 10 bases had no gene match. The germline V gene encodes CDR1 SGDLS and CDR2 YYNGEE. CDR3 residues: CASGRIDRDNQPQHF. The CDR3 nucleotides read TGTGCCAGCGGGAGGATTGACAGGGACAATCAGCCCCAGCATTTT.

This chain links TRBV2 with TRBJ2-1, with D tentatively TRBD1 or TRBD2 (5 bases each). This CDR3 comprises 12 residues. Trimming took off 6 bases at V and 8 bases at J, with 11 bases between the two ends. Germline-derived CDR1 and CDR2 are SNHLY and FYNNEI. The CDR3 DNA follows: TGTGCCAGCAGCGGGACCTGGGATGAGCAGTTCTTC. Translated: CASSGTWDEQFF. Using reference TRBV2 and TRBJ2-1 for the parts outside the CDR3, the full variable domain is EPEVTQTPSHQVTQMGQEVILRCVPISNHLYFYWYRQILGQKVEFLVSFYNNEISEKSEIFDDQFSVERPDGSNFTLKIRSTKLEDSAMYFCASSGTWDEQFFGPGTRLTVL.

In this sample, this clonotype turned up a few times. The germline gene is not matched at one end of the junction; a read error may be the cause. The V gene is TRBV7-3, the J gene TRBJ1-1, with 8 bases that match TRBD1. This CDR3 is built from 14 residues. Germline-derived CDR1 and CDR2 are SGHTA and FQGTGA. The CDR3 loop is CASGLGTGNTEAFF. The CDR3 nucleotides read TGTGCCAGCGGCTTAGGGACAGGGAACACTGAAGCTTTCTTT.

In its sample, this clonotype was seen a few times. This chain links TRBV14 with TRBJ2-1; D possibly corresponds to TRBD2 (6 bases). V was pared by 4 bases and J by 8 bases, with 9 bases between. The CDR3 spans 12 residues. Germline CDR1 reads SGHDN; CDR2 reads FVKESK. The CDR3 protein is CASSRSGDEQFF. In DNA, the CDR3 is TGTGCCAGCAGCCGGTCGGGGGATGAGCAGTTCTTC.

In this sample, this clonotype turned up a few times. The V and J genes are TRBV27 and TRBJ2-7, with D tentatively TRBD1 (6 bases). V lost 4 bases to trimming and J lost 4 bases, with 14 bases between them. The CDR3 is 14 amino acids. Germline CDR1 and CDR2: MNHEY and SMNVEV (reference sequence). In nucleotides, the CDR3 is TGTGCCAGCAGTTCCCTACAGGGTTTATACGAGCAGTACTTC. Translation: CASSSLQGLYEQYF.

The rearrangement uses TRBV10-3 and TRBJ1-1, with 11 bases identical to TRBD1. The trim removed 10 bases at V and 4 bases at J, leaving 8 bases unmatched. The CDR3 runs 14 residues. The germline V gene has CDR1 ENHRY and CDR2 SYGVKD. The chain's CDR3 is CATLDRGLTTEAFF. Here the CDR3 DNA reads TGTGCCACCTTGGACAGGGGGCTAACCACTGAAGCTTTCTTT.

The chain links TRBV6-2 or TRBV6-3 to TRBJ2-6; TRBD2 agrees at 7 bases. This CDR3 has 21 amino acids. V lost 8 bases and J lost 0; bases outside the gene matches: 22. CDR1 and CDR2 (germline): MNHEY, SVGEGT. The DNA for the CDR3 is TGTGCCAGCTCATCCCGCCCTTGGGGGGGGACGGCCTTCTCTGGGGCCAACGTCCTGACTTTC. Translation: CASSSRPWGGTAFSGANVLTF.

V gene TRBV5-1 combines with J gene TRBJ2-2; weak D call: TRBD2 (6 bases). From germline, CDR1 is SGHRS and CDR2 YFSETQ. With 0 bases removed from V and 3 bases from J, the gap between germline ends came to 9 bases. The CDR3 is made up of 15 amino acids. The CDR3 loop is CASSLVSGDTGELFF. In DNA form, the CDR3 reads TGCGCCAGCAGCTTGGTTAGCGGAGACACCGGGGAGCTGTTTTTT. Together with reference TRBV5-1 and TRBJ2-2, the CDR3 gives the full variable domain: KAGVTQTPRYLIKTRGQQVTLSCSPISGHRSVSWYQQTPGQGLQFLFEYFSETQRNKGNFPGRFSGRQFSNSRSEMNVSTLELGDSALYLCASSLVSGDTGELFFGEGSRLTVL.

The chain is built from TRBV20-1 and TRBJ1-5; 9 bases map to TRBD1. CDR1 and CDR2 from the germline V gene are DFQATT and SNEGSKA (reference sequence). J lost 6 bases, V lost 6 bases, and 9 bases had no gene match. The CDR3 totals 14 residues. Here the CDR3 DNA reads TGCAGTGCAGCCGGGACAGGGTCACGTCAGCCCCAGCATTTT. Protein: CSAAGTGSRQPQHF.

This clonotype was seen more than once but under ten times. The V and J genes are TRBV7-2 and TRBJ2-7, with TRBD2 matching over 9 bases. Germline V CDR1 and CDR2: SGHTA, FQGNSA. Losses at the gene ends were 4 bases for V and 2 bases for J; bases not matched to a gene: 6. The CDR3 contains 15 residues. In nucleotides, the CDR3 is TGTGCCAGCAGCTCATGGACTAGCGAGACCTACGAGCAGTACTTC. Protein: CASSSWTSETYEQYF.

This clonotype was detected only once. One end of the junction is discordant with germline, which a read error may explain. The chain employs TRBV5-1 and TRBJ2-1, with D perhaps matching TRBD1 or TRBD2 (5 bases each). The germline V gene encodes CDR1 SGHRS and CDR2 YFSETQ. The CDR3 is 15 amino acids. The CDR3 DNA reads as TGCGCCAGCAGCTTTTTTGTTGGCGGGCAGGGTGAGGAGTTCTTC. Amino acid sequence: CASSFFVGGQGEEFF. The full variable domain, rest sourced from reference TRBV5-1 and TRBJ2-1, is KAGVTQTPRYLIKTRGQQVTLSCSPISGHRSVSWYQQTPGQGLQFLFEYFSETQRNKGNFPGRFSGRQFSNSRSEMNVSTLELGDSALYLCASSFFVGGQGEEFFGPGTRLTVL.

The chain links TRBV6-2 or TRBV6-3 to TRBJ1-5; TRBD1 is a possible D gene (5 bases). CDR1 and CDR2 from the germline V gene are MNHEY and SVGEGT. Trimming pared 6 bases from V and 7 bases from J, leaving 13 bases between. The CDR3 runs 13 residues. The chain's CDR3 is CASRLQGRQPQHF. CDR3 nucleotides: TGTGCCAGCAGACTTCAGGGCCGCCAGCCCCAGCATTTT.

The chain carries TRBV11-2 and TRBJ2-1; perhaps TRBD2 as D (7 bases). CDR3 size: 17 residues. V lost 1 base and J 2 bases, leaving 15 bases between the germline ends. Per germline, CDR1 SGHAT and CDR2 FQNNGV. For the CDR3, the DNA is TGTGCCAGCAGCTTAGGAGCGGGGCGGGGGCCCTACAATGAGCAGTTCTTC. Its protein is CASSLGAGRGPYNEQFF. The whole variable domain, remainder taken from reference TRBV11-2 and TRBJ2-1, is EAGVAQSPRYKIIEKRQSVAFWCNPISGHATLYWYQQILGQGPKLLIQFQNNGVVDDSQLPKDRFSAERLKGVDSTLKIQPAKLEDSAVYLCASSLGAGRGPYNEQFFGPGTRLTVL.

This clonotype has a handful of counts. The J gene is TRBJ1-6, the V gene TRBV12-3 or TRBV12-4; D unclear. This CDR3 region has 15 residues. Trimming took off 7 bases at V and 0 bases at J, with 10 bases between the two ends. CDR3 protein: CASTASSSYNSPLHF. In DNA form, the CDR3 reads TGTGCCAGCACCGCCAGTAGCTCCTATAATTCACCCCTCCACTTT.

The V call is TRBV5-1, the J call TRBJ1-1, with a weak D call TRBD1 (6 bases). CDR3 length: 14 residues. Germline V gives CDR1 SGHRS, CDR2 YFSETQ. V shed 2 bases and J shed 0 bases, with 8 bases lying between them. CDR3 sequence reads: CASSFDRLNTEAFF. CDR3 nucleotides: TGCGCCAGCAGCTTTGACAGGCTGAACACTGAAGCTTTCTTT. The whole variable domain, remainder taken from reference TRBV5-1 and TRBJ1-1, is KAGVTQTPRYLIKTRGQQVTLSCSPISGHRSVSWYQQTPGQGLQFLFEYFSETQRNKGNFPGRFSGRQFSNSRSEMNVSTLELGDSALYLCASSFDRLNTEAFFGQGTRLTVV.

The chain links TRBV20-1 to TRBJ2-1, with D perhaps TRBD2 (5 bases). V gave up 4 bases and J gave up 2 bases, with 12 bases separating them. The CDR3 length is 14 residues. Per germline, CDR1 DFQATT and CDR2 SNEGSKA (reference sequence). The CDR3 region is CSANQDFAYNEQFF. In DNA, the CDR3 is TGCAGTGCTAACCAGGACTTCGCCTACAATGAGCAGTTCTTC.